Presented here are 8 T cell receptor beta chains from one specimen sequenced in a study of shared clonotypes between healthy human individuals. Data came from immunoSEQ multiplex PCR; TCRdb stores just in-frame clones and leaves some out. Of about 2.1 million clones in the sample, just under 95% were seen once. Naive CD8 isolation took CD45RO-negative cells positively selected for CCR7 and excluded terminally differentiated effector memory CD45RA+ cells. Sequenced: naive CD8+ T cells from PBMCs. All receptors come from a man aged 18 to 29 in good health. Some clones in this sample may be carry-over from other donors' samples.

J is TRBJ2-7 and V is TRBV18; no reliable D call. Trimming stripped 2 bases from V and 5 bases from J, with 22 bases between. From germline, CDR1 is KGHSH and CDR2 LQKENI. The length of the CDR3 is 17 residues. CDR3 sequence (DNA): TGTGCCAGCTCACCAACGTCTGGATCCCACAATCCCCACGAGCAGTACTTC. It specifies CASSPTSGSHNPHEQYF.

The chain combines TRBV7-9 with TRBJ2-4; 9 nucleotides match TRBD1. The V segment lost 4 bases and the J segment 6 bases; nucleotides outside the gene matches: 4. Germline CDR1 is SEHNR and CDR2 is FQNEAQ (reference sequence). This CDR3 is 14 amino acids long. CDR3 in DNA: TGTGCCAGCAGCTCCGGGACAGGGAGAAACATTCAGTACTTC. Amino acid sequence: CASSSGTGRNIQYF.

The chain has TRBV29-1 and TRBJ2-7; 9 bases are shared with TRBD1. Germline CDR1 reads SQVTM; CDR2 reads ANQGSEA. This CDR3 has 14 amino acids. Trimming cost V 1 base and J 4 bases; bases outside gene matches: 5. CDR3 DNA: TGCAGCGTTGAAGCCGGGACAGGGTTTTACGAGCAGTACTTC. It translates to CSVEAGTGFYEQYF.

The V and J genes are TRBV7-6 and TRBJ2-7; D not certain. Germline V lookup: CDR1 SGHVS, CDR2 FNYEAQ. CDR3 length: 14 amino acids. V dropped 7 bases and J dropped 6 bases, with 19 bases sitting between them. DNA for the CDR3: TGTGCCAGCACCTTGAAGGCCAAGAACTCCGAGCAGTACTTC. Protein product: CASTLKAKNSEQYF.

CDR3 in amino acids: CASSLDRGGSSEAFF. The CDR3 DNA reads TGTGCCAGCAGCTTAGATCGGGGAGGGAGCTCTGAAGCTTTCTTT. The chain joins TRBV11-1 to TRBJ1-1; D ambiguous. The V and J ends lost 1 base and 6 bases respectively, with 15 bases between them. The CDR3 extends over 15 amino acids. CDR1 is SGHAT and CDR2 is FQDESV in the germline V gene (reference sequence).

The chain carries TRBV4-3 and TRBJ2-3; the match to TRBD2 covers 14 bases. The CDR3 is 16 amino acids. Trimming took 4 bases from V and 4 from J; bases not matched to a gene: 4. CDR1 LGHNA and CDR2 YSLEER come from the germline V gene. DNA for the CDR3: TGCGCCAGCAGCCGTGGGACTAGCGGGAGCGCAGATACGCAGTATTTT. Encoded protein: CASSRGTSGSADTQYF.

The V gene is TRBV27, the J gene TRBJ1-5; D gene unclear. The CDR3 is 14 residues long. V dropped 6 bases and J dropped 0 bases, with 9 bases sitting between them. Germline V gene lookup returns CDR1 MNHEY and CDR2 SMNVEV (reference sequence). The CDR3 sequence is CASRPIASNQPQHF. Here the CDR3 DNA reads TGTGCCAGCAGGCCGATCGCTAGCAATCAGCCCCAGCATTTT.

This rearrangement joins TRBV4-1 to TRBJ2-1; D remains ambiguous. The V end lost 4 bases, the J end lost 7 bases, and 11 bases lay between the germline ends. The CDR3 spans 13 residues. Germline V gene lookup returns CDR1 MGHRA and CDR2 YSYEKL. The chain's CDR3 is CASSLILGNEQFF. Written as DNA, the CDR3 is TGCGCCAGCAGCCTGATCCTTGGGAATGAGCAGTTCTTC.